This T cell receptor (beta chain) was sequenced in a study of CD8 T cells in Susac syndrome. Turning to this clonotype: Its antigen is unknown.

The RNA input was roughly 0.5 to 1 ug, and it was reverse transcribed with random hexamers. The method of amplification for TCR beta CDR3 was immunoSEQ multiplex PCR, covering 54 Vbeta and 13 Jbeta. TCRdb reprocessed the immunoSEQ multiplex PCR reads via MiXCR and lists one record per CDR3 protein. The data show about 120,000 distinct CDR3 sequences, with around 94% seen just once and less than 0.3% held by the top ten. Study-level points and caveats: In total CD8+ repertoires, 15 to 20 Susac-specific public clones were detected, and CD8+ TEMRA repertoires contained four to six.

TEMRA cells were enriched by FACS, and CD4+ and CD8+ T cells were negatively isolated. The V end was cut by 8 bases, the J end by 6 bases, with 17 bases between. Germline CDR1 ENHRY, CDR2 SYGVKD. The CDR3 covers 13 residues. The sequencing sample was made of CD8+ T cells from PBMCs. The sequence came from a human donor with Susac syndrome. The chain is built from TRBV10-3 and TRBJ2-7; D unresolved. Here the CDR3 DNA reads TGTGCCATCCTGCCAGCATCGTCGAGCGAGCAGTACTTC. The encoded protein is CAILPASSSEQYF.